This record concerns one T cell receptor (beta chain) sequence. These data are taken from a study of blood T cell repertoires in COVID-19. Original methodology: Nucleated cell counts were estimated from reference gene primer amplification. Sequencing was performed with immunoSEQ multiplex PCR; in TCRdb, only in-frame clones are kept and a portion is missing. That table supplies the V and J calls and clone size; D and trimming were determined from the DNA. The data contain under 150,000 clones, more than 70% of them seen just once; the ten biggest clones take up around 26%. The CDR3 consists of 12 residues. In germline, CDR1 is SGDLS, CDR2 YYNGEE. V lost 4 bases and J lost 6, with 10 bases in between.

Sequencing used peripheral blood. This clonotype was sampled from a human donor in a cohort sampled during active COVID-19. The V and J genes are TRBV9 and TRBJ1-2; tentatively, D is TRBD1 (6 bases). The CDR3 protein is CASSSGEDGYTF. CDR3 bases: TGTGCCAGCAGCTCAGGGGAAGATGGCTACACCTTC.